This passage covers 12 T cell receptor beta chains from one sample sequenced in a study of beta chain features in type 1 diabetes. What was sequenced were expressed TCRB transcripts, since all of the isolated RNA had been reverse transcribed. Sequenced by immunoSEQ multiplex PCR; TCRdb stores in-frame clones only, minus some. Of about 140,000 clones in the sample, under 11% were seen once. Material for sequencing was naive CD4+ T cells from blood. The receptors were gathered from a man aged 18-30 years in good health.

This clone was counted a few times. This rearrangement joins TRBV4-2 to TRBJ2-3; 12 nucleotides line up with TRBD2. CDR1 is LGHNA, CDR2 YNFKEQ, per germline. V lost 5 bases to trimming and J lost 8 bases; unmatched junction nucleotides: 8. This CDR3 region has 15 residues. CDR3 DNA sequence: TGTGCCAGCAGCGAAGCTAGCGGGGGGGCGGGTACGCAGTATTTT. Translated: CASSEASGGAGTQYF.

Worth noting for this clone: The germline gene is not matched at one end of the junction; a read error may be the cause. The V call is TRBV19, the J call TRBJ2-1; 11 bases agree with TRBD2. Looked up from germline, CDR1 is LNHDA and CDR2 is SQIVND (reference sequence). This CDR3 spans 13 amino acids. The CDR3 nucleotides are TGTGCCAGTAGTCAACTAGCGGGGGATATCAGCATCTTC. Amino acid sequence: CASSQLAGDISIF.

This clone was recorded many times. The chain combines TRBV27 with TRBJ1-2; no firm D call. Germline CDR1 MNHEY, CDR2 SMNVEV (reference sequence). The CDR3 loop spans 14 amino acids. V lost 5 bases, J lost 7 bases, and 17 bases lay in between. In DNA form, the CDR3 reads TGTGCCAGCAGTGATTGGTCGCGACACGGTGGCTACACCTTC. Its protein product is CASSDWSRHGGYTF.

The J gene is TRBJ2-7, the V gene TRBV25-1; tentatively, D is TRBD2 (5 bases). The CDR3 runs to 13 residues. Germline lookup yields CDR1 MGHDK and CDR2 SYGVNS. V lost 0 bases and J 4 bases, leaving 7 bases between the germline ends. CDR3 bases: TGTGCCAGCAGTGAATATGGCGGGTACGAGCAGTACTTC. Amino acid sequence: CASSEYGGYEQYF.

The rearrangement uses TRBV7-6 and TRBJ2-3; D is possibly TRBD1 (6 bases). The CDR3 sequence is 12 residues long. V was shortened by 5 bases and J by 5 bases, with 8 bases between the two germline ends. Per the germline V gene, CDR1 is SGHVS and CDR2 is FNYEAQ. This CDR3 is CASSPGVDTQYF. In nucleotides, the CDR3 is TGTGCCAGCAGCCCAGGGGTAGATACGCAGTATTTT.

V gene TRBV13 combines with J gene TRBJ2-5; D perhaps matches TRBD2 (5 bases). CDR3 length: 15 residues. V was clipped by 0 bases and J by 2 bases, with 10 bases between them. Per the germline V gene, CDR1 is PRHDT and CDR2 is FYEKMQ (reference sequence). The CDR3 loop is CASSLGSPGQETQYF. The CDR3 DNA sequence: TGTGCCAGCAGCTTAGGTTCCCCGGGGCAAGAGACCCAGTACTTC.

A few counts support this clone. The gene calls are TRBV28 and TRBJ2-4; maybe TRBD1 (7 bases). The ends were cut back, 2 bases at V and 0 bases at J, with 8 bases in the middle. Germline assignment: CDR1 MDHEN and CDR2 SYDVKM. The CDR3 consists of 15 residues. The chain's CDR3 is CASSLQGGAKNIQYF. In DNA, the CDR3 is TGTGCCAGCAGTTTACAGGGGGGAGCCAAAAACATTCAGTACTTC.

The chain recombines TRBV6-5 with TRBJ2-5; 7 bases fit TRBD1. V lost 0 bases and J lost 5; bases outside the gene matches: 6. The CDR3 extends over 15 amino acids. Germline CDR1 and CDR2: MNHEY and SVGAGI. As DNA, the CDR3 is TGTGCCAGCAGTTACTCGGGGACAGCGCGGGAGACCCAGTACTTC. Translation: CASSYSGTARETQYF.

Points on this clone: Other DNA sequences from this sample encode an identical CDR3 as well. The genes are TRBV7-2 and TRBJ2-3; weak D call: TRBD2 (6 bases). The CDR3 contains 15 residues. The V and J ends lost 1 base and 0 bases respectively, with 8 bases between them. CDR1 SGHTA and CDR2 FQGNSA come from the germline V gene. The CDR3 spells CASSLVGRSTDTQYF. The DNA of the CDR3 is TGTGCCAGCAGCTTAGTCGGGAGAAGCACAGATACGCAGTATTTT.

This clone showed up just a few times. V usage is TRBV7-6 and J usage is TRBJ2-7; 7 nucleotides align to TRBD1. The V gene end was trimmed by 4 bases and the J gene end by 5 bases; junction bases not matched to a gene: 5. The CDR3 length is 13 residues. Germline assignment: CDR1 SGHVS and CDR2 FNYEAQ. The CDR3 reads CASSSRQGHEQYF. CDR3 sequence (DNA): TGTGCCAGCAGCTCCAGACAGGGCCACGAGCAGTACTTC. The variable domain in full, with the rest retrieved from reference TRBV7-6 and TRBJ2-7, is GAGVSQSPRYKVTKRGQDVALRCDPISGHVSLYWYRQALGQGPEFLTYFNYEAQQDKSGLPNDRFSAERPEGSISTLTIQRTEQRDSAMYRCASSSRQGHEQYFGPGTRLTVT.

This sequence joins TRBV6-6 and TRBJ1-5; D possibly corresponds to TRBD1 (6 bases). V was pared by 6 bases and J by 3 bases, with 9 bases between. The CDR3 has 13 amino acids. Germline values: CDR1 MNHNY, CDR2 SVGAGI (reference sequence). The CDR3 coding sequence is TGTGCCAGCAGGACAGGCGCCAATCAGCCCCAGCATTTT. Translation gives CASRTGANQPQHF.

Only a few counts were recorded for this clone. J is TRBJ1-3 and V is TRBV5-4, with D unresolved. The CDR3 runs 14 residues. CDR1 is SGHNT and CDR2 is YYREEE in the germline V gene (reference sequence). V lost 4 bases, J lost 8 bases, and 16 bases lay in between. In nucleotides, the CDR3 is TGTGCCAGCAGCCAAGCAGAGGGTATCGACACCATATATTTT. This gives the protein CASSQAEGIDTIYF.